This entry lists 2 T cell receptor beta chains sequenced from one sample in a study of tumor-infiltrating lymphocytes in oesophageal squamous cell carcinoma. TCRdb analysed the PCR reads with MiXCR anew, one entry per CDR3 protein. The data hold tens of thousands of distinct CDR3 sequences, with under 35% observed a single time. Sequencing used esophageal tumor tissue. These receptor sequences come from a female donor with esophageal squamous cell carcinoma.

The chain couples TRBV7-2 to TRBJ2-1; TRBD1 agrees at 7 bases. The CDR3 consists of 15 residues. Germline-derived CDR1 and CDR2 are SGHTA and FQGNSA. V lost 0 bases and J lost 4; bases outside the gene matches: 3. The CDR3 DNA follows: TGTGCCAGCAGCTTAGCGGGGACAGATTACAATGAGCAGTTCTTC. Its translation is CASSLAGTDYNEQFF.

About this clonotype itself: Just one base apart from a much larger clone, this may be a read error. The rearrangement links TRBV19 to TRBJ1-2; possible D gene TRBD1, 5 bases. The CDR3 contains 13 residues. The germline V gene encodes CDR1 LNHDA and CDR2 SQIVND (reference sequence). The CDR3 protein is CASSMGQDYSYTF. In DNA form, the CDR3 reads TGTGCCAGTAGTATGGGGCAGGACTATAGCTACACCTTC.